This entry features one TCR beta chain sequence. This record comes from a study of blood T cell repertoires in COVID-19. Study summary: Samples representing acute and convalescent COVID-19 were sourced from the United States, Italy and Spain. PBMCs, B-cell-depleted T cells, or T cells provided the cDNA or gDNA that made up the material.

Per the authors' pipeline: The authors estimated nucleated cell counts from reference gene primer amplification. The method was immunoSEQ multiplex PCR; TCRdb's version includes in-frame clones alone and lacks a portion of them. D and trimming were read from the DNA, whereas the V and J calls and clone size are those reported in that table. The repertoire consists of around 210,000 clones, with roughly 84% occurring once and the leading ten covering roughly 13%. The germline gives CDR1 DFQATT, CDR2 SNEGSKA (reference sequence). CDR3 length equals 15 residues. V shed 3 bases and J 3 bases; nucleotides not matched to a gene: 5.

The receptor was derived from a human donor in a cohort sampled during active COVID-19. The sample consisted of peripheral blood. The chain employs TRBV20-1 and TRBJ2-5, with 12 bases that match TRBD2. CDR3 residues: CSASGLAGHEETQYF. Written as DNA, the CDR3 is TGCAGTGCTAGTGGACTAGCGGGGCACGAAGAGACCCAGTACTTC.